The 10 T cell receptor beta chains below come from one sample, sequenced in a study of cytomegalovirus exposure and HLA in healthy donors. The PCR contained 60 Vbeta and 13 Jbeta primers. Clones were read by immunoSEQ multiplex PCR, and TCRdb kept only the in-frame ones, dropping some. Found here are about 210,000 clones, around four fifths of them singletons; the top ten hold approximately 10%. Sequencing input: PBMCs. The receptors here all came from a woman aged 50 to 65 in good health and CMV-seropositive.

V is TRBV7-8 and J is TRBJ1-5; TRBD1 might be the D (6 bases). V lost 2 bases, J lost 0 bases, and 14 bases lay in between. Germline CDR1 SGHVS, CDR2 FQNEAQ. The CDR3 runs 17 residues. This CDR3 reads CASSLFGQQNSNQPQHF. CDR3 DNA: TGTGCCAGCAGCTTATTCGGACAGCAAAATAGCAATCAGCCCCAGCATTTT.

CDR3 in DNA: TGTGCCAGCAGCTTAAAAGAGGACACAGATGAGCAGTTCTTC. Protein product: CASSLKEDTDEQFF. V is TRBV7-2 and J is TRBJ2-1; tentatively, D is TRBD1 (5 bases). The germline V and J ends were trimmed by 2 bases and 8 bases, with 13 bases remaining between them. The CDR3 sequence is 14 residues long. Germline V gives CDR1 SGHTA, CDR2 FQGNSA.

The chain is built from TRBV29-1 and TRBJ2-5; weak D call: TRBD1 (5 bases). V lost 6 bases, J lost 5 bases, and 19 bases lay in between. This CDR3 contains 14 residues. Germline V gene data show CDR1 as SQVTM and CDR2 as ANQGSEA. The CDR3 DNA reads TGCAGCGTAACAGGATCCGGGTTTTATGAGACCCAGTACTTC. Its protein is CSVTGSGFYETQYF.

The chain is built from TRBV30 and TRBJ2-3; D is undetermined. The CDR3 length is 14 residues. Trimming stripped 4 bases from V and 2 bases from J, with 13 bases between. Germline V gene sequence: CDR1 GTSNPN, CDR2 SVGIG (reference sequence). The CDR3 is CAWIQAGITDTQYF. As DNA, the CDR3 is TGTGCCTGGATCCAGGCCGGTATCACAGATACGCAGTATTTT.

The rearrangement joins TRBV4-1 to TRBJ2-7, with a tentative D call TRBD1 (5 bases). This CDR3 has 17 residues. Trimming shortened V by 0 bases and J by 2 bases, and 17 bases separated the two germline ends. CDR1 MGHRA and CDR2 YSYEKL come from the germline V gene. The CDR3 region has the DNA TGCGCCAGCAGCCAAGAGAGCAGGGTCGAGGCGGCCTACGAGCAGTACTTC. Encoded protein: CASSQESRVEAAYEQYF.

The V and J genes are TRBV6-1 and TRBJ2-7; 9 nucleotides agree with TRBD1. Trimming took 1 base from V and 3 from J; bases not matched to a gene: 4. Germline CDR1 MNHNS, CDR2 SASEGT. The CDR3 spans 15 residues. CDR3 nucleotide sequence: TGTGCCAGCAGTGAAGGCGACAGGGGGTACTACGAGCAGTACTTC. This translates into CASSEGDRGYYEQYF.

The CDR3 DNA reads TGTGCCAGTAGCGGGGGGGCGACAGATACGCAGTATTTT. Amino acids: CASSGGATDTQYF. The chain employs TRBV2 and TRBJ2-3; 11 bases are a match to TRBD2. V dropped 9 bases and J dropped 3; count of bases not matched to a gene: 2. This CDR3 contains 13 residues. Germline CDR1 and CDR2: SNHLY and FYNNEI.

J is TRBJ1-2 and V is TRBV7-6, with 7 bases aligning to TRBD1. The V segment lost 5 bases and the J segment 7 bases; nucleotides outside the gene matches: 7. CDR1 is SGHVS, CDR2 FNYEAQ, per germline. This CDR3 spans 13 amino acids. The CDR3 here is CASSNPGGRGYTF. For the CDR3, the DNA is TGTGCCAGCAGCAATCCAGGGGGTCGTGGCTACACCTTC.

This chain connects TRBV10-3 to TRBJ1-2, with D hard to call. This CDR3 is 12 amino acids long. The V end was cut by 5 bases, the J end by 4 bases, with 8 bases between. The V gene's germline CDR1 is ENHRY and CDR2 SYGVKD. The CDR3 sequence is CAISRQLYGYTF. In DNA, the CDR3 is TGTGCCATCAGTCGACAACTCTATGGCTACACCTTC.

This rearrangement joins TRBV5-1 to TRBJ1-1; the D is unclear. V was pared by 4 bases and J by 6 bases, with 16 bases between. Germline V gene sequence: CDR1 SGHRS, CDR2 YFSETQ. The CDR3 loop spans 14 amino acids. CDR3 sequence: CASSPGDLNAEAFF. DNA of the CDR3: TGCGCCAGCAGCCCCGGGGATCTCAACGCTGAAGCTTTCTTT.